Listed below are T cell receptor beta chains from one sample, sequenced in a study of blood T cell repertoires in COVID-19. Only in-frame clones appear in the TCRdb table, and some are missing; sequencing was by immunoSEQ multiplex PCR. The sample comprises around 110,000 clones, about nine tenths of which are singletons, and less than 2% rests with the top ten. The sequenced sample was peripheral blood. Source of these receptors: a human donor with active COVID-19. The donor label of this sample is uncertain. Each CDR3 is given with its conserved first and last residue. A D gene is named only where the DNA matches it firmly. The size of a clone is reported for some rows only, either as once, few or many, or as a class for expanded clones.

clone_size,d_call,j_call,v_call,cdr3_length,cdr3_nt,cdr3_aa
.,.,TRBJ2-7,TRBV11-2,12,TGTGCCAGCAGCCCCGTAGGGGACGAGCAGTACTTC,CASSPVGDEQYF
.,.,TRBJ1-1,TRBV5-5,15,TGTGCCAGCAGCGGAGCCCAAGTGGTGCACACTGAAGCTTTCTTT,CASSGAQVVHTEAFF
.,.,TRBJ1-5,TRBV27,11,TGTGCCAGCAGTTCCCGCACGGCCCAGCATTTT,CASSSRTAQHF
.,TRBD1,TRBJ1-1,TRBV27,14,TGTGCCAGCAGTTTATCGATGGGACAGGGTGAAGCTTTCTTT,CASSLSMGQGEAFF
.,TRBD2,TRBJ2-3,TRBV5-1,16,TGCGCCAGCAGCTTGAAGGCTAGCGGGGGCACAGATACGCAGTATTTT,CASSLKASGGTDTQYF
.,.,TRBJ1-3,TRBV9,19,TGTGCCAGCAGCGTAGTAGGGTTGGTTCGGGCTGCCCGGGAAAACACCATATATTTT,CASSVVGLVRAARENTIYF
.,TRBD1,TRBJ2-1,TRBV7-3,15,TGTGCCAGCAGCGCCGGACAGGGTTCCTACAATGAGCAGTTCTTC,CASSAGQGSYNEQFF
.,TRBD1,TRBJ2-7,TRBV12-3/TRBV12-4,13,TGTGCCAGCAGCAGGGACAGGCTCTACGAGCAGTACTTC,CASSRDRLYEQYF
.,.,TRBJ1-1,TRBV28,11,TGTGCCAGCGTAGATTTACCTGAAGCTTTCTTT,CASVDLPEAFF
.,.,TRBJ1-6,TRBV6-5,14,TGTGCCAGCAGCCCGGGGGGTTTAAATTCACCCCTCCACTTT,CASSPGGLNSPLHF
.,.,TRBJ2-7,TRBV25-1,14,TGTGCCAGCAGTCCCGGGGATCTCTCCTACGAGCAGTACTTC,CASSPGDLSYEQYF
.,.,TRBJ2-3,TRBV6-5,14,TGTGCCAGCAGTTACTTCGGACAGACAGATACGCAGTATTTT,CASSYFGQTDTQYF
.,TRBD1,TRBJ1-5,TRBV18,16,TGTGCCAGCTCAGAACAGGGGGCTACGAGCAATCAGCCCCAGCATTTT,CASSEQGATSNQPQHF
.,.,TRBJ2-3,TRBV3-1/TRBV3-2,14,TGTGCCAGCAGCCAAGGGGGCCCCACAGATACGCAGTATTTT,CASSQGGPTDTQYF
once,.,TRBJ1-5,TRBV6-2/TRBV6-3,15,TGTGCCAGCAGTTACCGTAGACAGGCGAATCAGCCCCAGCATTTT,CASSYRRQANQPQHF
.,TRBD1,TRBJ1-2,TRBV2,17,TGTGCCAGCAGTGAAAGGGGGACAGGGTATACTAACTATGGCTACACCTTC,CASSERGTGYTNYGYTF
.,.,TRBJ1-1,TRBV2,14,TGTGCCAGCACAAAAAGGGAGCTGAACACTGAAGCTTTCTTT,CASTKRELNTEAFF